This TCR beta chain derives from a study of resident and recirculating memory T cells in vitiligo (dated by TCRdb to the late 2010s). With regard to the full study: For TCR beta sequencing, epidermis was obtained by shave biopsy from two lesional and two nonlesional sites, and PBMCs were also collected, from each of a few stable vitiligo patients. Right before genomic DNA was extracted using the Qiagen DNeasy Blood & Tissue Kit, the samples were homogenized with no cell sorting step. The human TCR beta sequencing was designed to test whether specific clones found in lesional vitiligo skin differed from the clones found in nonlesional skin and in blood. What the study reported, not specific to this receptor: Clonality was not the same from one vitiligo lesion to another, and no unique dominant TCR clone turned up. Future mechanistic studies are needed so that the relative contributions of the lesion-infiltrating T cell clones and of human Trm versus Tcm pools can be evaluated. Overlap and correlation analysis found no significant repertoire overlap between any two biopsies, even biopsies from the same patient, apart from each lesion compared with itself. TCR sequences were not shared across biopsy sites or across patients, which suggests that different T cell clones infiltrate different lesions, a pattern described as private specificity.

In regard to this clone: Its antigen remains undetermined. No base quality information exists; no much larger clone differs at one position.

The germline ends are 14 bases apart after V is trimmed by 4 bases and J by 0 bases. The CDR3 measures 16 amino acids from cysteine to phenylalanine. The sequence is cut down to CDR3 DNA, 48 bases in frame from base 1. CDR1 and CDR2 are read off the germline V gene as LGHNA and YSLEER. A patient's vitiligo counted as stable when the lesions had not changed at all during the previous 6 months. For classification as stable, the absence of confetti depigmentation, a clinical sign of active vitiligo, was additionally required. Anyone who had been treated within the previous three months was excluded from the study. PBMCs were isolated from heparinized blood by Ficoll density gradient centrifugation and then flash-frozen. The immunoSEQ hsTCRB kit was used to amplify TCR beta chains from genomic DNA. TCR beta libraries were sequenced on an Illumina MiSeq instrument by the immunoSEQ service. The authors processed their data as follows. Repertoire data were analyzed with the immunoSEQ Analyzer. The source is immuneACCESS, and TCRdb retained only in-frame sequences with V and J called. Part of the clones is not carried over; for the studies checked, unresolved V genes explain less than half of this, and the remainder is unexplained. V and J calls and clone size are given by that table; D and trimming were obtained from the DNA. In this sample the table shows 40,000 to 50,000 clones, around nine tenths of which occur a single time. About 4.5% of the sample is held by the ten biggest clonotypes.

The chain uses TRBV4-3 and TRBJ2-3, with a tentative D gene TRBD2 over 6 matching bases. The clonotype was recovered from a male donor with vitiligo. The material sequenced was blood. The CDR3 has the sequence CASSPRGGASTDTQYF. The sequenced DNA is TGCGCCAGCAGCCCACGTGGCGGGGCTAGCACAGATACGCAGTATTTT.